This TCR beta chain comes out of a study of cytomegalovirus exposure and HLA in healthy donors. The PCR was carried out with 60 Vbeta primers and 13 Jbeta primers. Method: immunoSEQ multiplex PCR; TCRdb's copy keeps in-frame clones and lacks some. The sample has approximately 130,000 clones, approximately 79% seen once; the top ten hold 0.9% to 1.2%. To note about this clone: Its specificity is not known.

This CDR3 contains 13 residues. V lost 5 bases and J lost 1, with 8 bases in between. The germline gives CDR1 SGHNT, CDR2 YENEEA. Regarding the study as a whole: Later analysis identified about 18,000 TCR beta sequences associated with HLA alleles, using a false discovery rate threshold of 0.05. It was only CMV serostatus that was available as immune exposure information.

The rearrangement joins TRBV11-3 to TRBJ1-1, with D hard to call. The sequenced sample was PBMCs. This TCR derives from a male donor in good health and CMV-seronegative. Here the CDR3 DNA reads TGTGCCAGCAGCAAATTACAGAACACTGAAGCTTTCTTT. Protein: CASSKLQNTEAFF.